This T cell receptor (beta chain) is drawn from a study of blood T cell repertoires in COVID-19. Across the study: Sources were T cells, B-cell-depleted T cells, or PBMCs; the material itself was cDNA or gDNA.

The method was immunoSEQ multiplex PCR; TCRdb's version includes in-frame clones alone and lacks a portion of them. The table records about 190,000 clones, more than 70% of them present only once. V dropped 4 bases and J dropped 3; count of bases not matched to a gene: 2. Germline V gene data show CDR1 as LGHNA and CDR2 as YNFKEQ. The CDR3 consists of 15 residues. Sample: peripheral blood. V and J are TRBV4-2 and TRBJ2-7, with 14 positions matching TRBD2. This receptor was taken from a woman aged 40 to 55 who had recovered from COVID-19. The CDR3 here is CASSPGLAGVYEQYF. The CDR3 DNA reads TGTGCCAGCAGCCCGGGACTAGCGGGAGTCTACGAGCAGTACTTC.